These T cell receptor beta chains were read from a single sample in a study of monozygotic twins with inflammatory bowel disease. With the 5' RACE reads reprocessed, TCRdb shows one record per CDR3 protein and no DNA. This table lists around 400,000 distinct CDR3 sequences. The sample was blood. These receptors originate from a human donor with ulcerative colitis or Crohn's disease, or a healthy co-twin of an affected twin (not recorded which). CDR3s include the opening cysteine and the closing phenylalanine or tryptophan.

cdr3_length: 14; j_call: TRBJ2-7; v_call: TRBV7-2; cdr3_aa: CASSPLTLGGGRYF
cdr3_length: 14; j_call: TRBJ2-3; v_call: TRBV5-1; cdr3_aa: CASSLLGLTDTQYF
cdr3_length: 15; j_call: TRBJ2-1; v_call: TRBV5-1; cdr3_aa: CASSSQGRRDNEQFF
cdr3_length: 15; j_call: TRBJ1-3; v_call: TRBV5-6; cdr3_aa: CASSLSVGRGNTIYF
cdr3_length: 16; j_call: TRBJ2-1; v_call: TRBV7-9; cdr3_aa: CASSLGMVKIYNEQFF
cdr3_length: 16; j_call: TRBJ2-1; v_call: TRBV5-1; cdr3_aa: CASTLMASGMFNEQFF
cdr3_length: 12; j_call: TRBJ1-2; v_call: TRBV29-1; cdr3_aa: CSVERGAGGYTF
cdr3_length: 13; j_call: TRBJ1-2; v_call: TRBV30; cdr3_aa: CAWSPGFPNGYTF
cdr3_length: 15; j_call: TRBJ1-2; v_call: TRBV28; cdr3_aa: CATHTTPGRKDGYTF
cdr3_length: 16; j_call: TRBJ2-3; v_call: TRBV28; cdr3_aa: CASSTLAEVITDTQYF
cdr3_length: 15; j_call: TRBJ2-3; v_call: TRBV12-3/TRBV12-4; cdr3_aa: CASSFESGTADTQYF
cdr3_length: 12; j_call: TRBJ2-2; v_call: TRBV6-5; cdr3_aa: CASSPSRGELFF
cdr3_length: 15; j_call: TRBJ2-7; v_call: TRBV5-1; cdr3_aa: CASNLWAASSYEQYF
cdr3_length: 13; j_call: TRBJ2-7; v_call: TRBV27; cdr3_aa: CASSIRYTYEQYF
cdr3_length: 16; j_call: TRBJ2-1; v_call: TRBV4-1; cdr3_aa: CASSQDSGGYYNEQFF
cdr3_length: 14; j_call: TRBJ2-7; v_call: TRBV12-3/TRBV12-4; cdr3_aa: CASSLGGPAYEQYF
cdr3_length: 18; j_call: TRBJ2-1; v_call: TRBV11-2; cdr3_aa: CASSGRIPGTASYNEQFF
cdr3_length: 16; j_call: TRBJ2-1; v_call: TRBV27; cdr3_aa: CASRSYLKGNNNEQFF
cdr3_length: 13; j_call: TRBJ1-2; v_call: TRBV6-1; cdr3_aa: CASTGGSPYGYTF
cdr3_length: 15; j_call: TRBJ1-6; v_call: TRBV28; cdr3_aa: CASLGQGVMNSPLHF
cdr3_length: 15; j_call: TRBJ2-3; v_call: TRBV27; cdr3_aa: CASRIFQKWADTQYF
cdr3_length: 16; j_call: TRBJ2-1; v_call: TRBV12-3/TRBV12-4; cdr3_aa: CASRLAGGPSSNEQFF
cdr3_length: 12; j_call: TRBJ2-3; v_call: TRBV7-2; cdr3_aa: CAGNGGEDTQYF
cdr3_length: 16; j_call: TRBJ2-4; v_call: TRBV20-1; cdr3_aa: CSAPQSPISAKNIQYF
cdr3_length: 14; j_call: TRBJ2-7; v_call: TRBV4-1; cdr3_aa: CASSQDGISYEQYF
cdr3_length: 15; j_call: TRBJ2-4; v_call: TRBV5-6; cdr3_aa: CASSHPTGYKNIQYF
cdr3_length: 12; j_call: TRBJ2-7; v_call: TRBV29-1; cdr3_aa: CSVGVPSYEQYF
cdr3_length: 12; j_call: TRBJ2-3; v_call: TRBV21-1; cdr3_aa: CASSIEGATQYF
cdr3_length: 12; j_call: TRBJ1-2; v_call: TRBV29-1; cdr3_aa: CSVEMGGAGYTF
cdr3_length: 12; j_call: TRBJ1-6; v_call: TRBV27; cdr3_aa: CASSSSTGGMAF
cdr3_length: 15; j_call: TRBJ2-3; v_call: TRBV10-3; cdr3_aa: CAISETQGITDTQYF
cdr3_length: 15; j_call: TRBJ2-1; v_call: TRBV6-2/TRBV6-3; cdr3_aa: CASSKPGLARYEQFF
cdr3_length: 14; j_call: TRBJ2-7; v_call: TRBV13; cdr3_aa: CASSLRGHPYEQYF
cdr3_length: 14; j_call: TRBJ2-5; v_call: TRBV29-1; cdr3_aa: CSVEGQGVGETQYF
cdr3_length: 16; j_call: TRBJ2-3; v_call: TRBV13; cdr3_aa: CASSPAGGRGTDTQYF
cdr3_length: 17; j_call: TRBJ2-2; v_call: TRBV6-1; cdr3_aa: CASSPWDRGVWAGELFF
cdr3_length: 17; j_call: TRBJ2-1; v_call: TRBV15; cdr3_aa: CATSRDRGSGMGNEQFF
cdr3_length: 14; j_call: TRBJ1-4; v_call: TRBV6-2/TRBV6-3; cdr3_aa: CASSYGGLDEKLFF
cdr3_length: 15; j_call: TRBJ2-1; v_call: TRBV7-2; cdr3_aa: CASSLGFGPSNEQFF
cdr3_length: 14; j_call: TRBJ1-1; v_call: TRBV5-1; cdr3_aa: CASSARTGDTEAFF
cdr3_length: 14; j_call: TRBJ2-5; v_call: TRBV14; cdr3_aa: CASSLRTGSETQYF
cdr3_length: 13; j_call: TRBJ1-5; v_call: TRBV12-3/TRBV12-4; cdr3_aa: CASSSVGHQPQHF
cdr3_length: 13; j_call: TRBJ1-1; v_call: TRBV14; cdr3_aa: CASSQEKVTEAFF
cdr3_length: 12; j_call: TRBJ2-7; v_call: TRBV27; cdr3_aa: CASRTGVREQYF
cdr3_length: 16; j_call: TRBJ1-1; v_call: TRBV6-2/TRBV6-3; cdr3_aa: CASSYPGQGAISEAFF
cdr3_length: 17; j_call: TRBJ2-4; v_call: TRBV20-1; cdr3_aa: CSARAPSGTQAKNIQYF
cdr3_length: 12; j_call: TRBJ2-5; v_call: TRBV20-1; cdr3_aa: CSPGGLGETQYF
cdr3_length: 16; j_call: TRBJ2-2; v_call: TRBV5-1; cdr3_aa: CASSSDRGHGTGELFF
cdr3_length: 16; j_call: TRBJ2-1; v_call: TRBV7-9; cdr3_aa: CASRLAGPSFYNEQFF
cdr3_length: 14; j_call: TRBJ2-7; v_call: TRBV20-1; cdr3_aa: CSADGQGAGGEQYF
cdr3_length: 14; j_call: TRBJ1-4; v_call: TRBV2; cdr3_aa: CASSEYRTNEKLFF